This passage covers 2 T cell receptor beta chains from one sample sequenced in a study of blood T cell repertoires in COVID-19. The data were produced by immunoSEQ multiplex PCR, yet TCRdb's version contains in-frame clones alone and is incomplete. The data show under 150,000 clones, under 85% seen once. The specimen was peripheral blood. The origin of the receptors is a human donor in a cohort sampled during active COVID-19.

This sequence joins TRBV5-6 and TRBJ2-7; TRBD1 is a possible D gene (5 bases). The CDR3 covers 14 residues. The V and J ends lost 4 bases and 3 bases respectively, with 14 bases between them. The germline V gene has CDR1 SGHDT and CDR2 YYEEEE. DNA for the CDR3: TGTGCCAGCAGCAGGCCACAGGCCTACTACGAGCAGTACTTC. It encodes CASSRPQAYYEQYF. Filled out from reference TRBV5-6 and TRBJ2-7, the complete variable domain reads DAGVTQSPTHLIKTRGQQVTLRCSPKSGHDTVSWYQQALGQGPQFIFQYYEEEERQRGNFPDRFSGHQFPNYSSELNVNALLLGDSALYLCASSRPQAYYEQYFGPGTRLTVT.

The genes are TRBV7-8 and TRBJ2-3, with 8 positions matching TRBD1. CDR3 length equals 15 residues. V lost 0 bases and J lost 2; bases outside the gene matches: 1. In germline, CDR1 is SGHVS, CDR2 FQNEAQ. The CDR3 region has the DNA TGTGCCAGCAGCTTAGCGGGACAGGCCACAGATACGCAGTATTTT. Translation: CASSLAGQATDTQYF.